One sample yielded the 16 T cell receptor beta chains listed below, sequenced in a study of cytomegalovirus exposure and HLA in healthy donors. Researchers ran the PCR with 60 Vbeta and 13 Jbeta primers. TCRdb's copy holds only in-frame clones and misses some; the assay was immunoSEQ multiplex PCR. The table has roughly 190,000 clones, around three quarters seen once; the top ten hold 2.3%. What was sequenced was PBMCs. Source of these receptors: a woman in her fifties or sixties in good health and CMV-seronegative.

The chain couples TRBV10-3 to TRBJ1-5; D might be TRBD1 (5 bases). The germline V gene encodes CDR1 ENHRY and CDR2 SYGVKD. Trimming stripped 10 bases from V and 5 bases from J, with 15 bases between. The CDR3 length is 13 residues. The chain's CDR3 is CATARQGDQPQHF. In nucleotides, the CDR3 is TGTGCCACCGCGCGGCAGGGTGATCAGCCCCAGCATTTT.

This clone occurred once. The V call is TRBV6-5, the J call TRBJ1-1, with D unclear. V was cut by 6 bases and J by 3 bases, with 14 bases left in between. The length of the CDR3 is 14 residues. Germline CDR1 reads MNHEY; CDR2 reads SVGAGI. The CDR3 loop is CASSSRGYDTEAFF. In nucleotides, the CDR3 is TGTGCCAGCAGCTCCCGGGGATACGACACTGAAGCTTTCTTT.

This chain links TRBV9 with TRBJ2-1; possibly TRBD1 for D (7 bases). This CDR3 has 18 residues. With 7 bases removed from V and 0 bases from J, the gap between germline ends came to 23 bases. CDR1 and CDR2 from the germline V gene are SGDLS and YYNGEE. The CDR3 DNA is TGTGCCAGCTCCGGAGTAGGGGGCGGGACGAGCTCCTACAATGAGCAGTTCTTC. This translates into CASSGVGGGTSSYNEQFF. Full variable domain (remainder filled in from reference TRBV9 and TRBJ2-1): DSGVTQTPKHLITATGQRVTLRCSPRSGDLSVYWYQQSLDQGLQFLIQYYNGEERAKGNILERFSAQQFPDLHSELNLSSLELGDSALYFCASSGVGGGTSSYNEQFFGPGTRLTVL.

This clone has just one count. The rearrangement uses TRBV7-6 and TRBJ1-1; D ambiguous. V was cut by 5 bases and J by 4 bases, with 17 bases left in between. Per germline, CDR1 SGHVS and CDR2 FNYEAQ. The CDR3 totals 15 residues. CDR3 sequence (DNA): TGTGCCAGCAGCCCCAAATCTTCAGGTGGCACTGAAGCTTTCTTT. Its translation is CASSPKSSGGTEAFF.

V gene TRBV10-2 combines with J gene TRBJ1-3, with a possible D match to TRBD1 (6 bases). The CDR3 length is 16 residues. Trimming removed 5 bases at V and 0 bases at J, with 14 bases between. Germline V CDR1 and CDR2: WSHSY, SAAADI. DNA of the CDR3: TGCGCCAGCAGTACAGGAGGGGGGGACTCTGGAAACACCATATATTTT. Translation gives CASSTGGGDSGNTIYF.

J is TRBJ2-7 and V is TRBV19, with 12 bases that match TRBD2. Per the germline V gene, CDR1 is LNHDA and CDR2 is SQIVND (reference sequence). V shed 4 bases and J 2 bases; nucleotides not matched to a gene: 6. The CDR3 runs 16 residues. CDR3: CASSKPRTSGAYEQYF. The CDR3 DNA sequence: TGTGCCAGTAGTAAGCCCCGGACTAGCGGGGCCTACGAGCAGTACTTC.

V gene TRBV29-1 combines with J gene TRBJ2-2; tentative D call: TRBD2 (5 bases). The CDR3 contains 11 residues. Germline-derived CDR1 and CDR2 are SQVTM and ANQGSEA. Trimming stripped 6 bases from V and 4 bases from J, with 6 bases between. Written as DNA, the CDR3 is TGCAGCGTGGGGAGCACCGGGGAGCTGTTTTTT. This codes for CSVGSTGELFF.

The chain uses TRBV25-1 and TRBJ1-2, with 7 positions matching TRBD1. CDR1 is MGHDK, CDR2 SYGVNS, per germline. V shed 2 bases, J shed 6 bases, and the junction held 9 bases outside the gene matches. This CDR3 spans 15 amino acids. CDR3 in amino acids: CASSELSGTVDGYTF. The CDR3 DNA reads TGTGCCAGCAGTGAACTTTCCGGGACAGTCGATGGCTACACCTTC.

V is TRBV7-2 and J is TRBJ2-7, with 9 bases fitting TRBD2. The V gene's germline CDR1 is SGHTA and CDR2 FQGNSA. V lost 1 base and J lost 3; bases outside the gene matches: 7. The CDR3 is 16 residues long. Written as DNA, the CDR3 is TGTGCCAGCAGCTTAGGGTCGGGGCGGGAGGGCTACGAGCAGTACTTC. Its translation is CASSLGSGREGYEQYF. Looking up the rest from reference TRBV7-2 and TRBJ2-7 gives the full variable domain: GAGVSQSPSNKVTEKGKDVELRCDPISGHTALYWYRQSLGQGLEFLIYFQGNSAPDKSGLPSDRFSAERTGGSVSTLTIQRTQQEDSAVYLCASSLGSGREGYEQYFGPGTRLTVT.

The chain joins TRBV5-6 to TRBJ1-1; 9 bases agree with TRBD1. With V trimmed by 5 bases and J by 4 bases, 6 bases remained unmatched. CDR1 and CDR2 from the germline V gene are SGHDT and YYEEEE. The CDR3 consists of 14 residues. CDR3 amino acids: CASRETGGSTEAFF. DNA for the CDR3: TGTGCCAGCAGAGAGACAGGGGGGAGCACTGAAGCTTTCTTT.

CDR3 region: CASSLFQGAVDTIYF. CDR3 DNA sequence: TGTGCCAGCAGTTTGTTCCAGGGGGCTGTGGACACCATATATTTT. This rearrangement joins TRBV28 to TRBJ1-3, with 8 bases lining up with TRBD1. With V trimmed by 3 bases and J by 8 bases, 9 bases remained unmatched. Germline lookup yields CDR1 MDHEN and CDR2 SYDVKM. The CDR3 spans 15 residues.

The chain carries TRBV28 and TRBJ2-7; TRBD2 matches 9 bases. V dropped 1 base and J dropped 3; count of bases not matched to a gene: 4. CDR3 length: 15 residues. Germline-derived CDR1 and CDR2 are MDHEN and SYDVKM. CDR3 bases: TGTGCCAGCAGTTTATCTTCAGCGGGAGGCTACGAGCAGTACTTC. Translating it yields CASSLSSAGGYEQYF. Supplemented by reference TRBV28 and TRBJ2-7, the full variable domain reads DVKVTQSSRYLVKRTGEKVFLECVQDMDHENMFWYRQDPGLGLRLIYFSYDVKMKEKGDIPEGYSVSREKKERFSLILESASTNQTSMYLCASSLSSAGGYEQYFGPGTRLTVT.

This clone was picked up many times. The CDR3 sequence: CASSQAGTAYDEAFF. The CDR3 DNA follows: TGCGCCAGCAGCCAAGCCGGGACAGCTTATGATGAAGCTTTCTTT. V is TRBV4-1 and J is TRBJ1-1; 7 bases are shared with TRBD1. The CDR3 sequence is 15 residues long. After removal of 1 base from V and 7 bases from J, the junction contained 9 bases not matched to a gene. The germline V gene has CDR1 MGHRA and CDR2 YSYEKL.

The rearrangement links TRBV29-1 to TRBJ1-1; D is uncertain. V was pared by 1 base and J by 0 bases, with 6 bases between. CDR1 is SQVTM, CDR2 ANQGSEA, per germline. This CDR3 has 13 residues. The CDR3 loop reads CSVEGLVNTEAFF. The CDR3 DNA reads TGCAGCGTTGAAGGACTGGTGAACACTGAAGCTTTCTTT.

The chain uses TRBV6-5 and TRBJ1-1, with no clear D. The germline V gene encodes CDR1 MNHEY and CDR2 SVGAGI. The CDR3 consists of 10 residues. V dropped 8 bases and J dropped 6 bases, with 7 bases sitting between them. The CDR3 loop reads CASGTAEAFF. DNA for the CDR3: TGTGCCAGCGGAACAGCTGAAGCTTTCTTT.

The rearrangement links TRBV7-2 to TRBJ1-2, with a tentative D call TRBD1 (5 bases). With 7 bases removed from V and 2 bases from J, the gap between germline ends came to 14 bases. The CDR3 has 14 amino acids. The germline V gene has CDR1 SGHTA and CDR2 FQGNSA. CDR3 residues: CASTPTVSNYGYTF. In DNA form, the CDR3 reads TGTGCCAGCACCCCGACAGTCTCCAACTATGGCTACACCTTC.